This T cell receptor beta chain was sequenced in a study of T cell responses to AZD1222 COVID-19 vaccine. Study-wide points: Spike-specific TCR breadth rose after two AZD1222 doses, and depth rose as well. Nearly half of spike-specific TCRs reportedly target unmutated variant regions. The donors showed a predominance of white British ancestry and of females, with possible underestimation of clonal diversity.

V shed 3 bases, J shed 5 bases, and the junction held 3 bases outside the gene matches. The CDR3 is made up of 17 amino acids. CDR1 is SGHVS and CDR2 is FNYEAQ in the germline V gene. Notes on this clone: Its antigen is not known.

Some clones are missing from TCRdb's copy, which holds only in-frame ones; the method was immunoSEQ multiplex PCR. The table has around 120,000 clones, approximately 92% seen once. The TCR sequence derives from an adult in good health. The V gene is TRBV7-6, the J gene TRBJ2-2, with TRBD2 matching 16 bases. The sample here was peripheral blood, taken on day 0 of AZD1222 vaccination. The CDR3 DNA is TGTGCCAGCAGCTTGGGACTAGCGGGAGGGCAAACCGGGGAGCTGTTTTTT. It is translated as CASSLGLAGGQTGELFF. Variable domain in full (rest from reference TRBV7-6 and TRBJ2-2): GAGVSQSPRYKVTKRGQDVALRCDPISGHVSLYWYRQALGQGPEFLTYFNYEAQQDKSGLPNDRFSAERPEGSISTLTIQRTEQRDSAMYRCASSLGLAGGQTGELFFGEGSRLTVL.